This T cell receptor beta chain is from a study of T cells in Graves' hyperthyroidism and ophthalmopathy. Whole-study results and caveats: Ophthalmopathy got predicted by the model a median roughly 6.4 months before its onset.

This clonotype was counted many times. Its target is unknown. The CDR3 has 15 amino acids. Trimming pared 2 bases from V and 5 bases from J, leaving 15 bases between. The germline V gene encodes CDR1 MNHEY and CDR2 SVGEGT. Amplification of TCR beta CDR3 regions was performed using RNA transcripts as template. First-round RT-PCR of the TCR CDR3 relied on the HTBI primer set. MiXCR, applied by TCRdb to the multiplex PCR reads, yields one record per CDR3 protein. Counted here are 400,000 or so distinct CDR3 sequences, approximately 14% occurring once; the ten biggest clones make up approximately 19%. V is TRBV6-2 or TRBV6-3 and J is TRBJ2-5; either TRBD1 or TRBD2 may fit D (5 bases each). The receptor's source is a woman aged 60 to 75 with Graves' ophthalmopathy. The specimen was blood. CDR3 DNA: TGTGCCAGCAGTTACCCCGGGGCCAGTGGGGAGACCCAGTACTTC. Amino acids: CASSYPGASGETQYF.